The text below deals with one T cell receptor (beta chain). The sample originates from a study of early T cells in non-severe SARS-CoV-2 infection. TCRdb called the 5' RACE reads again in MiXCR, with one record for every CDR3 protein. The sample shows under 60,000 distinct CDR3 sequences, 6.5% to 9% of them seen only once. The CDR3 extends over 16 amino acids. V lost 4 bases, J lost 3 bases, and 18 bases lay in between. Per the germline V gene, CDR1 is SGHTA and CDR2 is FQGTGA. Specimen: whole blood. The sequence was obtained from an adult who was a healthcare worker with PCR-confirmed SARS-CoV-2 infection or an uninfected control (not recorded which). This rearrangement joins TRBV7-3 to TRBJ1-1, with D perhaps TRBD1 (5 bases). The CDR3 here is CASSSRDIGEDTEAFF. The CDR3, as DNA: TGTGCCAGCAGCTCGAGGGATATAGGGGAGGACACTGAAGCTTTCTTT.